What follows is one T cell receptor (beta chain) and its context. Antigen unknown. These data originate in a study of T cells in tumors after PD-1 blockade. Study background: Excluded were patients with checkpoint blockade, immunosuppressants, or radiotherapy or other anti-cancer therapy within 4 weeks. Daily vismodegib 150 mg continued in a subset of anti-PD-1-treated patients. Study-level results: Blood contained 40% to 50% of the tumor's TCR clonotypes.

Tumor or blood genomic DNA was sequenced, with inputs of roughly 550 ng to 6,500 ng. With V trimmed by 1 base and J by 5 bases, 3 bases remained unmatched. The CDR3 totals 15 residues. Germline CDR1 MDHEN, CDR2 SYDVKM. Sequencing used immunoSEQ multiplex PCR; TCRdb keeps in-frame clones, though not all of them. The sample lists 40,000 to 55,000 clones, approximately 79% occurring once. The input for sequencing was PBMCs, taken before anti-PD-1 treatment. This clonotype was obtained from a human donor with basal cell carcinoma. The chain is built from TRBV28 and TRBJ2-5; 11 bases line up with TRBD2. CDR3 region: CASSLYSSGRETQYF. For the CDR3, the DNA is TGTGCCAGCAGTTTATATTCTAGCGGGAGGGAGACCCAGTACTTC.